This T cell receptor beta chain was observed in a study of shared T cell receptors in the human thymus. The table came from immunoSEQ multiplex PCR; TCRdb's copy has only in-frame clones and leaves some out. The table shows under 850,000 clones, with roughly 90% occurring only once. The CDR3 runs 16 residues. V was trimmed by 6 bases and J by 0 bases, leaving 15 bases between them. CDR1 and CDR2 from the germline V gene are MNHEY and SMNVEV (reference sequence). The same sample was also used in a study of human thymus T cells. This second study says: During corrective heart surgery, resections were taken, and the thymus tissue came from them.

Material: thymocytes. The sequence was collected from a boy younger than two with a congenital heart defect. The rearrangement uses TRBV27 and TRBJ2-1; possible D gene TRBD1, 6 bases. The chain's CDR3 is CASRSYRASSYNEQFF. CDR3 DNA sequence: TGTGCCAGCAGGTCTTACAGGGCGAGCTCCTACAATGAGCAGTTCTTC.